This TCR beta chain originates from a study of blood T cell repertoires in COVID-19. Original processing methods: Amplification from reference gene primers served as the basis for estimated nucleated cell counts. TCRdb keeps only in-frame clones here, not all; method: immunoSEQ multiplex PCR. The D gene and trimming were derived from the DNA, and the V and J assignments and clone size from that table. The sample lists 350,000 to 400,000 clones, more than 75% occurring once. The clonotype was recovered from a man in his forties or fifties in a cohort exposed to, infected with or recovered from COVID-19 (not recorded which). The sample consisted of PBMCs or T cells enriched from blood (not recorded which).

CDR3 nucleotides: TGTGCCAGCAGCCCAGGCGGGACTCCCTACAATGAGCAGTTCTTC. The encoded protein is CASSPGGTPYNEQFF. V and J are TRBV27 and TRBJ2-1; maybe TRBD2 (6 bases). Per the germline V gene, CDR1 is MNHEY and CDR2 is SMNVEV (reference sequence). V was trimmed by 6 bases and J by 2 bases, leaving 14 bases between them. The CDR3 contains 15 residues.